These T cell receptor beta chains were read from a single sample in a study of blood T cell repertoires in COVID-19. Data came from immunoSEQ multiplex PCR; TCRdb stores just in-frame clones and leaves some out. The repertoire includes about 94,000 clones, over 75% of them detected once, and 7% to 9% sits in the top ten. Material for sequencing was peripheral blood. These receptors originate from a human donor with acute or convalescent COVID-19. The donor label of this sample is uncertain. CDR3s include the opening cysteine and the closing phenylalanine or tryptophan. The D gene is left open where the match is weak. Clone size is shown for a subset of rows, as once, few, many or a class of expanded clone.

J gene,V gene,clone size,D gene,CDR3 protein,CDR3 DNA
TRBJ1-2,TRBV11-3,-,TRBD1,CASSPGQGPGTF,TGTGCCAGCAGCCCCGGACAGGGCCCCGGCACCTTC
TRBJ2-1,TRBV10-3,few,TRBD1,CAISYPQGAAYNEQFF,TGTGCCATCAGTTATCCACAGGGGGCTGCTTACAATGAGCAGTTCTTC
TRBJ1-1,TRBV29-1,few,-,CSGWEENTEAFF,TGCTCTGGATGGGAGGAGAACACTGAAGCTTTCTTT
TRBJ2-7,TRBV29-1,-,TRBD2,CSVQPGGSYEQYF,TGCAGCGTCCAGCCCGGGGGGTCCTACGAGCAGTACTTC
TRBJ2-3,TRBV2,-,-,CASSSGIVGTDTQYF,TGTGCCAGCAGTTCAGGGATTGTGGGCACAGATACGCAGTATTTT
TRBJ2-1,TRBV18,-,-,CASSPNSLSSYNEQFF,TGTGCCAGCTCACCAAACAGTCTGAGCTCCTACAATGAGCAGTTCTTC
TRBJ1-5,TRBV7-8,-,-,CASSLGLGGQPQHF,TGTGCCAGCAGCTTAGGATTAGGGGGTCAGCCCCAGCATTTT
TRBJ1-2,TRBV27,-,TRBD1,CASSPRDRPNYGYTF,TGTGCCAGCAGTCCCCGGGACAGGCCTAACTATGGCTACACCTTC
TRBJ1-1,TRBV2,-,TRBD1,CASSGQANTEAFF,TGTGCCAGCAGCGGACAGGCGAACACTGAAGCTTTCTTT
TRBJ1-4,TRBV6-5,-,-,CASSPRVAEKLFF,TGTGCCAGCAGTCCCAGGGTGGCTGAAAAACTGTTTTTT
TRBJ2-7,TRBV7-6,-,TRBD2,CASSLGGNGDEQYF,TGTGCCAGCAGCTTGGGAGGGAACGGCGACGAGCAGTACTTC
TRBJ1-4,TRBV19,-,-,CASSVGGRLGEKLFF,TGTGCCAGTAGCGTCGGGGGGCGGTTAGGTGAAAAACTGTTTTTT
TRBJ1-2,TRBV28,-,-,CASSLARGFGYTF,TGTGCCAGCAGTTTGGCGCGGGGCTTTGGCTACACCTTC
TRBJ1-4,TRBV30,once,-,CAWSGKTGANEKLFF,TGTGCCTGGAGTGGGAAGACAGGAGCTAATGAAAAACTGTTTTTT
TRBJ2-2,TRBV5-1,-,-,CASSMSWSPGTGELFF,TGCGCCAGCAGCATGTCATGGTCCCCGGGCACCGGGGAGCTGTTTTTT
TRBJ1-6,TRBV3-1/TRBV3-2,-,TRBD1,CASSQMTGGSPLHF,TGTGCCAGCAGCCAGATGACAGGGGGTTCACCCCTCCACTTT
TRBJ2-3,TRBV5-1,few,TRBD1,CASSRRQGALDTQYF,TGCGCCAGCAGCCGTCGACAGGGGGCTTTAGATACGCAGTATTTT
TRBJ1-6,TRBV19,few,TRBD1,CASSTRSTGAYNSPLHF,TGTGCCAGTAGTACCCGGTCGACAGGGGCCTATAATTCACCCCTCCACTTT
TRBJ1-2,TRBV12-3/TRBV12-4,-,-,CASSPTIQEGYTF,TGTGCCAGCAGTCCTACAATACAGGAGGGCTACACCTTC
TRBJ2-5,TRBV7-3,once,-,CASSFQGLSGGETQYF,TGTGCCAGCAGCTTTCAGGGTTTAAGTGGAGGGGAGACCCAGTACTTC
TRBJ2-2,TRBV27,once,-,CASSGTAANTGELFF,TGTGCCAGTTCAGGGACTGCCGCGAACACCGGGGAGCTGTTTTTT
TRBJ2-1,TRBV18,once,-,CASSPLGAPYNEQFF,TGTGCCAGCTCACCTCTTGGGGCCCCTTACAATGAGCAGTTCTTC
TRBJ2-1,TRBV10-3,-,TRBD1,CAISESGQLYNEQFF,TGTGCCATCAGTGAGTCGGGACAGCTCTACAATGAGCAGTTCTTC
TRBJ2-7,TRBV5-1,once,-,CASSLTVGYEQYF,TGCGCCAGCAGCTTGACAGTTGGGTACGAGCAGTACTTC
TRBJ1-1,TRBV21-1,-,-,CASSKALSEIANTEAFF,TGTGCCAGCAGCAAAGCGCTTTCGGAAATAGCTAACACTGAAGCTTTCTTT
TRBJ2-5,TRBV6-2/TRBV6-3,-,TRBD1,CASSYQTGRETQYF,TGTGCCAGCAGTTACCAGACAGGGAGAGAGACCCAGTACTTC
TRBJ1-5,TRBV3-1/TRBV3-2,-,TRBD1,CASSQGTGGRPQHF,TGTGCCAGCAGCCAAGGGACAGGTGGAAGGCCCCAGCATTTT
TRBJ1-2,TRBV5-5,-,-,CASSLDGGGNYGYTF,TGTGCCAGCAGCTTGGACGGTGGGGGGAACTATGGCTACACCTTC
TRBJ2-7,TRBV30,-,TRBD2,CAWSRLAGGKYEQYF,TGTGCCTGGAGTCGGCTAGCGGGGGGAAAGTACGAGCAGTACTTC
TRBJ1-4,TRBV6-5,-,-,CASSGSETGNEKLFF,TGTGCCAGCAGCGGGTCAGAAACAGGGAATGAAAAACTGTTTTTT
TRBJ2-5,TRBV6-5,once,TRBD2,CASSPSGGAGETQYF,TGTGCCAGCAGCCCAAGCGGGGGGGCCGGGGAGACCCAGTACTTC
TRBJ1-5,TRBV3-1/TRBV3-2,-,TRBD1,CASSHSATGYGQPQHF,TGTGCCAGCAGCCACTCGGCGACAGGGTACGGTCAGCCCCAGCATTTT
TRBJ2-4,TRBV7-2,-,-,CASSAHDLREYF,TGTGCCAGCAGCGCACACGATCTTCGGGAGTACTTC
TRBJ1-3,TRBV4-3,-,-,CASSAQVSGNTIYF,TGCGCCAGCAGCGCACAGGTCTCTGGAAACACCATATATTTT
TRBJ2-2,TRBV5-1,-,-,CASSSDRNTGELFF,TGCGCCAGCAGCTCGGACAGAAACACCGGGGAGCTGTTTTTT
TRBJ2-5,TRBV5-1,-,-,CASSPAGSQETQYF,TGCGCCAGCAGCCCGGCCGGGAGCCAAGAGACCCAGTACTTC